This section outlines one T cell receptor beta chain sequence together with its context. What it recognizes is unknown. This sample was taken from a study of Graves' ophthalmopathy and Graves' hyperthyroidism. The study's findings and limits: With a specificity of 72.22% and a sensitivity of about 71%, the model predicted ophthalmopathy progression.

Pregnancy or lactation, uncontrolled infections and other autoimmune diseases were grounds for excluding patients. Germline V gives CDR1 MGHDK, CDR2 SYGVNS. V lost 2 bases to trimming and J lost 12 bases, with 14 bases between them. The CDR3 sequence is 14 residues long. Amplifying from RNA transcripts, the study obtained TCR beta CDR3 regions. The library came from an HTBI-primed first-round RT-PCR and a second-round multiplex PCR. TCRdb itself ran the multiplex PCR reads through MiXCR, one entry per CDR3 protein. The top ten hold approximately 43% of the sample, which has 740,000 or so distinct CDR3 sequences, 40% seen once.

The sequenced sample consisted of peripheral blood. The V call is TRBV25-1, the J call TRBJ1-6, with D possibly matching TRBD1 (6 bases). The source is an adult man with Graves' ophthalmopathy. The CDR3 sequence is CASSEEDSYLPLHF. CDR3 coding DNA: TGTGCCAGCAGTGAAGAGGACAGTTATTTACCCCTCCACTTT.